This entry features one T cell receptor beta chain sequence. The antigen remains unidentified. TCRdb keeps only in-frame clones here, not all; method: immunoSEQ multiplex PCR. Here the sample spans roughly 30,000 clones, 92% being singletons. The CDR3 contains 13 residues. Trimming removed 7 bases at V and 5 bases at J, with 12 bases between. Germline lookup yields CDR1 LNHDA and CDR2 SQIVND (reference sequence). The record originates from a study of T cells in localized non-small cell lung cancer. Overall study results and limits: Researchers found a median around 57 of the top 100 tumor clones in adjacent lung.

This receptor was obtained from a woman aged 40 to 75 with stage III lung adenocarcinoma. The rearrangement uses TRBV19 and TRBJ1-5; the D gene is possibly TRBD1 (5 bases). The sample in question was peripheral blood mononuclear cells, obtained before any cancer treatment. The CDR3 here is CASNGQGHQPQHF. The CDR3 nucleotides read TGTGCCAGTAATGGTCAGGGACATCAGCCCCAGCATTTT.